Shown below are 12 T cell receptor beta chains from a single sample sequenced in a study of T cell responses to AZD1222 COVID-19 vaccine. Sequencing was performed with immunoSEQ multiplex PCR; in TCRdb, only in-frame clones are kept and a portion is missing. Counted here are some 110,000 clones, roughly 82% occurring once; the ten biggest clones make up 4.5% to 6%. The sequencing here drew on peripheral blood, taken on day 0 of AZD1222 vaccination. The receptors come from an adult in good health.

This chain uses TRBV2 with TRBJ1-3; D not certain. CDR1 SNHLY and CDR2 FYNNEI come from the germline V gene. Trimming shortened V by 3 bases and J by 2 bases, and 11 bases separated the two germline ends. The CDR3 runs 15 residues. The CDR3 nucleotides are TGTGCCAGCAGTGATAACATAGCTACTGGAAACACCATATATTTT. It is translated as CASSDNIATGNTIYF.

The rearrangement links TRBV11-2 to TRBJ2-2, with D uncertain. In germline, CDR1 is SGHAT, CDR2 FQNNGV. The CDR3 loop spans 17 amino acids. V was pared by 5 bases and J by 1 base, with 17 bases between. CDR3 in amino acids: CASSPTSSWMNTGELFF. Written as DNA, the CDR3 is TGTGCCAGCAGCCCAACGTCGTCCTGGATGAACACCGGGGAGCTGTTTTTT.

The chain uses TRBV6-5 and TRBJ2-2; D gene unclear. Trimming removed 6 bases at V and 4 bases at J, with 6 bases between. The CDR3 spans 12 residues. The germline gives CDR1 MNHEY, CDR2 SVGAGI. CDR3 in amino acids: CASRTTTGELFF. The DNA of the CDR3 is TGTGCCAGCAGGACGACCACCGGGGAGCTGTTTTTT.

The chain couples TRBV19 to TRBJ2-2; D gene unclear. V shed 3 bases and J shed 3 bases, with 8 bases lying between them. CDR3 length equals 14 residues. Germline CDR1 reads LNHDA; CDR2 reads SQIVND (reference sequence). The CDR3 sequence is CASSMVMYTGELFF. Here the CDR3 DNA reads TGTGCCAGTAGTATGGTAATGTACACCGGGGAGCTGTTTTTT.

The genes are TRBV4-3 and TRBJ2-3, with 7 bases identical to TRBD2. V shed 0 bases, J shed 11 bases, and the junction held 17 bases outside the gene matches. The CDR3 totals 17 residues. Germline V gene sequence: CDR1 LGHNA, CDR2 YSLEER. The CDR3 DNA is TGCGCCAGCAGCCAAGATATGGCGGGGGACCCCCAGTACGGGCAGTATTTT. Its translation is CASSQDMAGDPQYGQYF.

The CDR3 region has the DNA TGTGCCAGCAGTGACCAACTACTAGCGACCCAGTACTTC. The encoded protein is CASSDQLLATQYF. This chain joins TRBV6-1 and TRBJ2-5, with D perhaps TRBD2 (6 bases). The CDR3 length is 13 residues. V lost 3 bases and J lost 7, with 12 bases in between. Per germline, CDR1 MNHNS and CDR2 SASEGT.

This chain connects TRBV4-2 to TRBJ2-3; 8 bases are shared with TRBD2. The germline gives CDR1 LGHNA, CDR2 YNFKEQ. The CDR3 spans 17 residues. The J segment lost 2 bases and the V segment lost 1 base, leaving 8 bases of the junction unmatched. CDR3: CASSQGGSGEYTDTQYF. In nucleotides, the CDR3 is TGTGCCAGCAGCCAAGGTGGTAGCGGGGAATACACAGATACGCAGTATTTT.

The gene calls are TRBV18 and TRBJ2-6, with D possibly TRBD1 on 6 matching bases. The ends were cut back, 6 bases at V and 2 bases at J, with 17 bases in the middle. This CDR3 spans 17 amino acids. The germline V gene has CDR1 KGHSH and CDR2 LQKENI. The CDR3 DNA reads TGTGCCAGCTCGAATACAGGGCAGGGAGCTGGGGCCAACGTCCTGACTTTC. It specifies CASSNTGQGAGANVLTF.

The chain couples TRBV4-3 to TRBJ2-2; D is unclear. Between the trimmed V and J ends, which lost 4 bases and 4 bases, there was a span of 13 bases. CDR1 and CDR2 (germline): LGHNA, YSLEER. The CDR3 length is 15 residues. CDR3 sequence: CASSPGSIGTGELFF. For the CDR3, the DNA is TGCGCCAGCAGCCCCGGGTCTATTGGCACCGGGGAGCTGTTTTTT.

The chain links TRBV4-1 to TRBJ1-5, with D perhaps matching TRBD1 (6 bases). The CDR3 spans 17 residues. In germline, CDR1 is MGHRA, CDR2 YSYEKL. V lost 2 bases to trimming and J lost 0 bases, with 14 bases between them. The DNA for the CDR3 is TGCGCCAGCAGCCAAAGGCGGGGGGCGGATAGCAATCAGCCCCAGCATTTT. Protein: CASSQRRGADSNQPQHF.

This clone occurred once. The chain couples TRBV7-2 to TRBJ2-2; 8 bases agree with TRBD2. Germline V gene lookup returns CDR1 SGHTA and CDR2 FQGNSA. V lost 6 bases to trimming and J lost 7 bases; unmatched junction nucleotides: 7. The CDR3 is made up of 14 amino acids. The CDR3 here is CASSGRGDNGELFF. Written as DNA, the CDR3 is TGTGCCAGCAGTGGGCGGGGGGACAACGGGGAGCTGTTTTTT.

This rearrangement joins TRBV11-1 to TRBJ2-3, with D maybe TRBD2 (5 bases). The CDR3 contains 15 residues. CDR1 is SGHAT, CDR2 FQDESV, per germline (reference sequence). V shed 5 bases and J shed 1 base, with 13 bases lying between them. Here the CDR3 reads CASSAGVSGTDTQYF. The CDR3 DNA follows: TGTGCCAGCAGCGCCGGGGTCTCGGGCACAGATACGCAGTATTTT.